The T cell receptor (beta chain) described here comes from a study of cytomegalovirus exposure and HLA in healthy donors (dated by TCRdb to 2015 to 2018). Turning to the overall study: In an earlier analysis of under 600 of the donors, 250 to 350 Gb of sequence data and 100 million or so unique TCR beta sequences from roughly 180 million T cells were reported. Approximately 300 gigabases of sequencing data and 80 million or so unique TCR sequences were included in an early release covering several hundred HLA-typed donors. Of the 350 to 450 genotyped donors, roughly 80% were placed in the genetic ancestry cluster associated with self-reported Caucasian donors. The study was designed to test whether signatures of past pathogen exposure could be identified by cataloging public T cell receptors. The T cell repertoires of several hundred subjects were profiled by immunosequencing and related to cytomegalovirus serostatus. Along with the approximately 650-subject first cohort, a separate validation cohort of over a hundred different subjects was used. To predict cytomegalovirus infection status, the study combined high-throughput TCR immunosequencing, statistical association of individual TCRs with disease status, and machine learning. A later analysis re-analyzed previously published TCR beta repertoires from roughly 690 donors and added high-resolution HLA genotyping to study TCR occurrence patterns. Rather than drawing on any new phenotypic data, the later analysis identified candidate immune exposures from TCR beta sequences and the way those sequences occurred across donors. An earlier analysis of 500 to 750 of the donors applied high-throughput TCR beta sequencing to assess whether each TCR beta V gene segment acted as functional or pseudogenic. Donor age, sex, ethnicity and CMV serostatus were collected together with the repertoire data. Genome-wide SNP genotypes for about 55% of the 666 donors were used in a later genetic analysis, which treated that subset as a discovery cohort. Every discovery cohort repertoire had been produced on one sequencing platform. Both class I and class II loci were covered by HLA typing, at four-digit resolution. Typing coverage differed by locus: A, B, C, DRB1 and DQB1 were typed in about 620-630 donors, DQA1 in around 500, DPA1 in approximately 600, and DPB1 in just under 490. Because of strong linkage in the cohort, roughly five DR-DQ haplotypes were treated as single units for association and clustering. On average, 235,054 unique TCR beta nucleotide sequences were sequenced per donor among 398 genotyped donors of the cohort, with roughly 18% of those sequences being non-productive.

Receptors were amplified or captured by the immunoSEQ multiplex PCR assay. For the multiplex PCR, a mixture combining 60 forward primers for TCR Vbeta segments and 13 reverse primers for TCR Jbeta segments was used. Amplification of the CDR3 region of rearranged TCR beta genes was performed with a multiplex PCR assay on genomic DNA. Amplified TCR beta libraries were sequenced as 87-base-pair reads on the Illumina HiSeq System. The study's processing was this. A later analysis tallied some 79 million unique TCR beta chains across the 666 repertoires, and roughly 11 million of those chains were shared by two or more donors. To remove PCR and sequencing errors, raw reads were error-corrected and collapsed into unique sequences using a nearest-neighbor algorithm that merged closely related sequences. To assign V, D and J gene segments, CDR3 sequences were aligned to IMGT reference sequences. For a sequence to be retained, at least a six-nucleotide match to both a V gene segment and a J gene segment was required. A rearrangement counted as productive if the CDR3 had no stop codons and remained in frame with V and J, and every other rearrangement counted as non-productive. CDR3 was defined according to IMGT convention as the region running from the second conserved V-encoded cysteine to the conserved J-encoded phenylalanine. The earlier analysis of about 500 of the donors excluded sequences that lacked an unambiguous match to a single V gene segment. In an earlier analysis of some 590 of the donors, a V segment was called functional when productive rearrangements were above 56.7%, and segregating when the standard deviation between donors exceeded 5%. A statistical classification framework was built for diagnosing cytomegalovirus status from the catalog of TCR beta chain sequences. In a later analysis, V and J genes were assigned by comparing TCR nucleotide sequences against IMGT/GENE-DB human TR gene sequences. Using the TCRdist pipeline, a later analysis assigned CDR3 sequences along with most-parsimonious VDJ recombination scenarios. In a later analysis, every TCR beta chain was defined by the combination of its CDR3 amino acid sequence and its V-gene family, and reads without a unique V-gene family were dropped. To address suspected cross-contamination and a sequencing artifact, a later analysis removed 592 highly shared, low-generation-probability nucleotide sequences. In a later analysis, a clonal expansion index was calculated for each public chain from normalized within-repertoire ranks of inferred template counts. In a later analysis, generation probabilities were computed using a VDJ recombination model fitted to out-of-frame rearrangements, and the results were checked against IGoR. A later analysis scored TCR-TCR, TCR-HLA and TCR-CMV co-occurrence with hypergeometric tests, applying a repertoire-size bias correction to TCR pairs. A later analysis estimated false discovery rates by permuting HLA or CMV assignments 20 times. In a later analysis, co-occurring TCRs were grouped using DBSCAN, with TCRdist sequence similarity added in when clustering inside HLA-allele-positive subsets. Repertoires with fewer than 30,000 or more than 120,000 public chains were left out of co-occurrence clustering, as were five repertoires with anomalous nucleotide sharing. As stored in TCRdb, this immuneACCESS dataset retains in-frame rearrangements with V and J assigned. A fraction of the clones does not appear; measured against another copy, unresolved V genes explain less than half of the discrepancy, and the remainder lacks a known reason. V and J calls and clone size are given by that table; D and trimming were obtained from the DNA. The table for this sample lists approximately 95,000 clones; less than 80% of them were counted only once. The top ten clones comprise 4.1% of the sample.

The germline V end is reduced by 7 bases and the J end by 6 bases; junction bases left unmatched: 8. The CDR3 runs 14 residues from the cysteine to the phenylalanine. Only the CDR3 DNA is retained, 42 bases long and in frame from the first base. According to the germline V gene, CDR1 reads SGHRS and CDR2 reads YFSETQ. In total, around 600 healthy bone marrow donors made up the cohort. Cohort members were all nominally healthy when sampled, although unrecorded immune exposures were likely present. The donor was CMV seropositive and belonged to the group of more than 250 seropositive cohort members. Each donor provided a peripheral blood sample, and peripheral blood mononuclear cells were used for TCR beta sequencing. The Qiagen DNeasy Blood Extraction Kit was used to extract genomic DNA from the blood cell samples. To note about this clone: The clone's antigen remains unknown. Within one base of it there is no much larger clone, and no base qualities were kept.

General study outcomes and caveats: In a later analysis, TCR association rates were found to vary across HLA loci, with the most associated TCRs seen for DRB1 alleles and the fewest for HLA-C alleles. Roughly uniform sequencing depth across donors was assumed in presence/absence analyses, although this assumption may not hold. Because counts were too low, more than 15 rarely observed V segments, including chromosome 9 orphons, were left out of the earlier analysis of several hundred of the donors. According to the authors, the approach could potentially be generalized to other disease states and immunological phenotypes. Assigning TCR associations to individual alleles was difficult when HLA alleles, especially DR and DQ, strongly co-occurred. Because HLA typing was missing for some donors at each locus, association tests included only the typed subset. In a later genetic analysis, fewer N-insertions in productive TCRs were reported among donors in an Asian-associated ancestry cluster than the roughly 670-donor mean. Correlated functional status among segregating V segments might be attributable to linkage disequilibrium, but an unknown experimental factor could not be ruled out. Several of the top co-occurrence clusters appeared to be linked to parvovirus B19, influenza, CMV and Epstein-Barr virus, according to a later analysis. Specific HLA alleles were associated with 15,000 to 20,000 TCR beta sequences at a false discovery rate of 0.05 in a later analysis. While some public TCRs were present in many individuals, most TCR sequences turned up only very rarely across donors. In a later genetic analysis, a missense DCLRE1C variant was associated with V-gene and J-gene trimming of TCR beta chains, and the association was replicated in an independent cohort. The 87-base-pair reads could not distinguish some IMGT-functional V segments, including TRBV6-2 and TRBV6-3, so those segments were excluded. The sequencing pipeline was judged likely to have produced a cluster of highly shared sequence variants as a technical artifact. In a later analysis, most CMV-associated TCR beta chains were found to appear HLA-restricted, with HLA associations seemingly driven largely by CMV exposure. Cytomegalovirus status was reported to be diagnosed by the classifier with high specificity and sensitivity in both the original and validation cohorts. In an earlier analysis of several hundred of the donors, most TCR beta V segments were observed in productive rearrangements about 87% or about 30% of the time, broadly matching IMGT annotations. A total of roughly 160 TCR beta chains were listed by the study as associated with cytomegalovirus. A further reported finding was that TCR beta sequences accurately predicted the HLA-A and HLA-B alleles for most subjects in the first cohort. Compared with equally common non-associated chains, HLA-associated TCR beta chains in a later analysis were more clonally expanded and had lower generation probabilities. This cohort had only TCR beta chains sequenced, and the lack of alpha or paired-chain data limited which features could be detected. CMV serostatus was the only immune exposure information available for the cohort. In vitro tests confirmed that a few of the cytomegalovirus-associated TCR beta chains recognize cytomegalovirus antigens.

The sequence derives from a middle-aged woman in good health and CMV-seropositive. Specimen: PBMCs. The chain is assembled from TRBV5-1 and TRBJ2-1; TRBD2 agrees with 9 junctional bases. In nucleotides, the sequence is TGCGCCAGCCGAGGGGCTAGCGGGGCCAATGAGCAGTTCTTC. Translated, it reads CASRGASGANEQFF.